The present entry profiles one T cell receptor (beta chain) with its context. Profiling relied on immunoSEQ multiplex PCR, and the TCRdb table lists in-frame clones only, not all of them. The sample comprises 45,000 to 60,000 clones, around 80% of which are singletons, and about 16% rests with the top ten. The data are from a study of blood T cell repertoires in COVID-19. As for the study in general: T cells, B-cell-depleted T cells, or PBMCs provided the cDNA or gDNA that served as material.

The junction had 8 bases not matched to a gene; V was cut back by 7 bases and J by 5 bases. CDR1 is MDHEN and CDR2 is SYDVKM in the germline V gene. This CDR3 contains 14 residues. The gene calls are TRBV28 and TRBJ1-5; TRBD1 matches at 7 bases. Sequencing input: peripheral blood. This sequence was found in a human donor with active or convalescent COVID-19. The donor label of this sample is uncertain. The CDR3 region has the DNA TGTGCCAGCATCCAGAACGACAGGGATCAGCCCCAGCATTTT. Translation: CASIQNDRDQPQHF.